This is a list of T cell receptor beta chains from one sample in a study of T cell clones after liver transplantation. Some clones are missing from TCRdb's copy, which holds only in-frame ones; the method was immunoSEQ multiplex PCR. The table shows some 80,000 clones, with 80% to 85% occurring only once. Sample: CD4+ T cells from blood, taken around 50 months after liver transplant. These TCRs come from a human patient who received a liver transplant. Some T cells may possibly be graft donor cells. Both conserved end residues are part of each CDR3. Fields, in order: V gene, J gene, D gene, CDR3 protein. A D gene is named only where the DNA matches it firmly.

TRBV4-3	TRBJ2-7	NA	CASKAGPSF
TRBV11-2	TRBJ2-3	TRBD1	CASSRTGTATDTQYF
TRBV13	TRBJ2-5	NA	CASRPGLLRGETQYF
TRBV28	TRBJ1-5	NA	CASSLRGLWQPQHF
TRBV28	TRBJ2-7	TRBD1	CASRTGTGYYEQYF
TRBV11-2	TRBJ2-7	NA	CASSIGDYEQYF
TRBV29-1	TRBJ1-2	TRBD1	CSVEEFGQANYGYTF
TRBV5-4	TRBJ2-5	NA	CASSKPDRHQETQYF
TRBV7-9	TRBJ1-4	NA	CASSFERMKGTNEKLFF
TRBV23-1	TRBJ2-5	TRBD1	CAGQGTGGWETQYF
TRBV11-2	TRBJ2-7	NA	CASSALGPYEQYF
TRBV27	TRBJ2-3	TRBD1	CASSPQTGGAGTDTQYF
TRBV7-2	TRBJ2-3	TRBD2	CASSFLAGGPRTDTQYF
TRBV7-9	TRBJ1-4	TRBD1	CASSPRGTGEEKLFF
TRBV5-1	TRBJ2-3	TRBD2	CASSSDGGVETDTQYF
TRBV30	TRBJ2-7	NA	CAWNPERDEQYF
TRBV10-3	TRBJ1-1	NA	CALRLRVAFF
TRBV2	TRBJ2-3	NA	CARDPSAQNGDTQYF
TRBV11-2	TRBJ1-2	NA	CASSLSGSYGYTF
TRBV11-2	TRBJ2-3	NA	CASSLFGGGASQQYF
TRBV6-5	TRBJ2-3	NA	CASSYSLAQGDTQYF
TRBV2	TRBJ2-5	TRBD2	CASSEDAGREETQYF
TRBV4-3	TRBJ2-5	TRBD1	CASSQGAGGVLETQYF
TRBV2	TRBJ2-5	TRBD2	CASRGLVQETQYF
TRBV2	TRBJ1-1	NA	CASSEALFGAGEAFF
TRBV4-1	TRBJ2-5	TRBD1	CASSPYRGQQETQYF